The clone carrying this T cell receptor (beta chain) was recorded many times. Antigen unknown. This sample was included in a study of T cell responses to AZD1222 COVID-19 vaccine. Study conclusions and caveats: Only after the peak T cell response were repertoires sampled. Baseline seropositivity characterized only six AZD1222 recipients. Of spike-specific TCRs, nearly half reportedly target regions left unmutated in variants. White British people made up most donors, females outnumbered males, and clonal diversity was possibly underestimated.

Some clones are missing from TCRdb's copy, which holds only in-frame ones; the method was immunoSEQ multiplex PCR. The table lists about 220,000 clones, about 92% of them singletons, with over 0.95% in the top ten. This receptor was taken from an adult in good health. The material sequenced was peripheral blood, taken on day 0 of MenACWY control vaccination.

CDR3 protein: CASTPEDGFLGAPQHF. The DNA of the CDR3 is TGTGCCAGCACCCCCGAGGACGGATTTCTCGGGGCGCCCCAGCATTTT. V gene TRBV2 combines with J gene TRBJ1-5; perhaps TRBD1 as D (5 bases). Germline CDR1 is SNHLY and CDR2 is FYNNEI. V lost 7 bases, J lost 9 bases, and 25 bases lay in between. The CDR3 loop spans 16 amino acids.